This T cell receptor beta chain was observed in a study of CD8 T cells in Susac syndrome. Germline V gene data show CDR1 as MGHDK and CDR2 as SYGVNS. This CDR3 is built from 11 residues. V shed 8 bases and J shed 2 bases, with 7 bases lying between them. An amount of RNA that ranged from roughly 0.45 to 1 ug was reverse transcribed with random hexamers. The TCR beta CDR3 was amplified by immunoSEQ multiplex PCR across 54 Vbeta, 13 Jbeta. Each CDR3 protein gets one entry after TCRdb re-called the immunoSEQ multiplex PCR reads with MiXCR. The data hold around 100,000 distinct CDR3 sequences, with approximately 95% observed a single time. Study results and caveats: CD8+ clones in Susac expanded most in TEMRA cells and active patients.

With regard to this clonotype: Its antigen is not identified.

This receptor was taken from a human donor with Susac syndrome. The chain recombines TRBV25-1 with TRBJ2-7, with D hard to call. Sequences were obtained from CD8+ T cells from PBMCs. CDR3: CASGITYEQYF. In nucleotides, the CDR3 is TGTGCCAGCGGGATTACCTACGAGCAGTACTTC.